What follows is one T cell receptor beta chain and its context. This clone was detected ten times or more. Its antigen remains undetermined. The CDR3 extends 3 residues past the end of the read, so its final part is completed from the germline J gene. The V end loses 1 base and the J end loses 7 bases, and a stretch of 14 bases separates them. Taken from cysteine to phenylalanine, the CDR3 has 15 residues. The DNA shown is the part of the CDR3 that was read: 36 bases, in frame from base 1. For sequencing, equivalent amounts of genomic DNA were input from CVID and control samples. For every sample, a 60 bp segment covering the rearranged TCRbeta CDR3 region was amplified and then sequenced. TCRbeta amplification used the immunoSEQ assay, a bias-corrected multiplex PCR with high-throughput sequencing. In the paper's pipeline: Every unique nucleotide sequence counted as a clone and was annotated with V, D and J genes, copy number and frequency. Sequences were labeled productive if in frame, and non-productive if out of frame or containing stop codons. As previously described, clonality was calculated on the basis of Shannon's entropy. Mean CDR3 Kyte-Doolittle hydropathy was derived from the predicted amino acid sequences of productive clones. Using the R hclust function, scaled V gene usage was clustered hierarchically with Manhattan distance and complete linkage. Clone sharing by CDR3 amino acid sequence was assessed by resampling 12 repertoires per group over 100 rounds. The repertoires were screened for approximately 63 published EBV-specific TCRbeta sequences and some 230 published CMV-specific TCRbeta sequences. A couple of CVID samples yielding fewer than 10,000 sequences were excluded from analysis, leaving some 40 CVID repertoires. This is the immuneACCESS table as TCRdb keeps it, with only in-frame sequences that have V and J called. A part of the clones is gone; compared with another copy, unresolved V genes explain less than half, and the rest is unexplained. V and J calls plus clone size are reproduced from that table; the DNA served to infer D and trimming. Here the sample lists 35,000 to 50,000 clones, none seen once only. The ten largest make up approximately 2.6% of the sample.

Most of the CVID patients and most of the healthy controls were of Caucasian heritage. Heparinized peripheral whole blood samples of about 4.5 to 8.5 ml were obtained from each donor. Genomic DNA from adults with common variable immune deficiency (CVID) and from healthy adult controls was used to sequence TCRbeta CDR3 repertoires. The control group comprised some 22 healthy adult volunteers, about 12 female and around ten male, aged roughly 23 to 70 years with a mean age of approximately 35. To isolate peripheral blood mononuclear cells, diluted blood was subjected to density centrifugation over Hypaque 1077 or Ficoll-Paque. Unsorted mononuclear cells served as the source of genomic DNA, which was extracted either by Qiagen column purification or by a centrifugation-based method. The source of the sample is a study of T cell clonality in common variable immunodeficiency (dated by TCRdb to between 2014 and 2017).

Here is what the overall study found, with its caveats: Differences among patients in the CVID cohort limited the correlations between repertoire features and clinical complications. CVID subjects shared fewer TCRbeta clones with each other than healthy controls did (p < 0.0001). The authors noted that sequencing repertoires of T cell subpopulations would be needed to clarify what caused the increased clonality in CVID. Despite equal DNA input, controls averaged approximately 82,000 unique sequences per sample versus about 32,000 in CVID samples. Fewer deletions and N-nucleotide insertions were reportedly observed in CVID TCRbeta sequences, and highly modified clones with 13 or more V deletions were reportedly absent from CVID TCRbeta sequences. Compared with healthy controls, CVID subjects showed increased TCRbeta clonality (t-test p = 0.018), a feature most characteristic of about a third of subjects.

Sample: peripheral blood mononuclear cells. The clonotype comes from a person aged 18-70 years in good health. Here the chain combines TRBV12-3 or TRBV12-4 and TRBJ2-1, with TRBD2 as a weak D call on 6 bases. The DNA read from the CDR3 is TGTGCCAGCAGTTTAGAAAGCAGACTAGGGAATGAG. Its translation is CASSLESRLGNE. In full, the CDR3 reads CASSLESRLGNEQFF.